This is a list of T cell receptor beta chains from one sample in a study of blood T cells in healthy people across ages. TCRdb fed the 5' RACE reads into MiXCR, producing one record per CDR3 protein. The sample consists of 700,000 to 800,000 distinct CDR3 sequences, roughly 43% of them appearing once. Source material: blood. The source of these receptors is a woman aged 55-75 years in good health. Both conserved end residues are part of each CDR3. The D gene is left open where the match is weak. Rows may omit the clone size; those that give it use once, few, many or a size class.

TRBJ2-7 | few | TRBV24-1 | TRBD2 | CATSDQSTSGRREQYF | TGTGCCACCAGTGACCAAAGCACTAGCGGGAGACGTGAGCAGTACTTC
TRBJ2-3 | few | TRBV6-5 | . | CASSYVGGTSTDTQYF | TGTGCCAGCAGTTATGTTGGCGGAACTAGCACAGATACGCAGTATTTT
TRBJ2-1 | few | TRBV20-1 | . | CSASGQFYNEQFF | TGCAGTGCTAGTGGGCAGTTCTACAATGAGCAGTTCTTC
TRBJ2-1 | . | TRBV6-2/TRBV6-3 | TRBD2 | CASTQDGLVNNEQFF | TGTGCCAGCACACAGGACGGACTAGTTAACAATGAGCAGTTCTTC
TRBJ2-5 | . | TRBV4-1 | TRBD2 | CASSQGGGAGGETQYF | TGCGCCAGCAGCCAAGGGGGGGGAGCGGGAGGAGAGACCCAGTACTTC
TRBJ2-5 | . | TRBV28 | TRBD2 | CASSSDSGRADYNEQYF | TGTGCCAGCAGCTCAGATAGCGGGAGGGCGGATTACAATGAGCAGTACTTC
TRBJ2-7 | many | TRBV4-3 | . | CASSQESTSSGVYEQYF | TGCGCCAGCAGCCAAGAAAGCACCTCTAGTGGGGTCTACGAGCAGTACTTC
TRBJ2-4 | many | TRBV7-3 | . | CASSEPKDAPIAKNIQYF | TGTGCCAGCAGCGAACCCAAGGACGCACCGATAGCCAAAAACATTCAGTACTTC
TRBJ1-5 | few | TRBV7-2 | . | CASSSFGQPDQPQHF | TGTGCCAGCAGCTCCTTCGGACAGCCGGATCAGCCCCAGCATTTT
TRBJ2-7 | . | TRBV5-6 | . | CASSPLGRGANEQYF | TGTGCCAGCAGCCCCCTAGGGAGAGGGGCCAATGAGCAGTACTTC
TRBJ1-6 | . | TRBV27 | . | CASSPVGGMVNSPLHF | TGTGCCAGCAGTCCAGTGGGGGGGATGGTAAATTCACCCCTCCACTTT
TRBJ1-1 | many | TRBV20-1 | . | CSARRGWMNTEAFF | TGCAGTGCTAGGAGGGGGTGGATGAACACTGAAGCTTTCTTT
TRBJ1-1 | . | TRBV20-1 | . | CSARDIPAMNTEAFF | TGCAGTGCTAGAGATATCCCAGCAATGAACACTGAAGCTTTCTTT
TRBJ2-1 | many | TRBV5-1 | TRBD1 | CASSWDSQGEQFF | TGCGCCAGCAGCTGGGACAGCCAGGGGGAGCAGTTCTTC
TRBJ2-5 | . | TRBV12-3/TRBV12-4 | . | CASSRWDGQETQYF | TGTGCCAGCAGCCGATGGGACGGCCAAGAGACCCAGTACTTC
TRBJ2-1 | . | TRBV27 | TRBD2 | CASSFLIAGANGVFF | TGTGCCAGCAGTTTCTTGATAGCGGGAGCAAACGGGGTGTTCTTC
TRBJ1-5 | few | TRBV3-1 | . | CASSQGGSNQPQHF | TGTGCCAGCAGCCAAGGGGGTAGCAATCAGCCCCAGCATTTT
TRBJ2-7 | few | TRBV10-3 | . | CAPRGPTYEQYF | TGTGCCCCAAGGGGACCGACCTACGAGCAGTACTTC
TRBJ1-2 | . | TRBV25-1 | . | CASSRTEGYGYTF | TGTGCCAGCAGTCGAACGGAAGGCTATGGCTACACCTTC
TRBJ1-2 | few | TRBV28 | TRBD1 | CASIQSTGSGYTF | TGTGCCAGCATCCAATCGACAGGGAGTGGCTACACCTTC
TRBJ2-7 | once | TRBV20-1 | . | CSARDAPNYEQYF | TGCAGTGCTAGAGACGCCCCGAACTACGAGCAGTACTTC
TRBJ1-5 | . | TRBV10-3 | . | CAISGGGNDQPQHF | TGTGCCATCAGCGGCGGGGGGAACGATCAGCCCCAGCATTTT
TRBJ2-1 | . | TRBV12-3/TRBV12-4 | TRBD2 | CASSLRRGGNEQFF | TGTGCCAGCAGTTTACGGCGGGGGGGCAATGAGCAGTTCTTC
TRBJ1-6 | . | TRBV4-2 | . | CASSQADDRTSPLHF | TGTGCCAGCAGCCAAGCTGACGATAGGACTTCACCCCTCCACTTT
TRBJ1-6 | few | TRBV25-1 | . | CASNRDTNSPLHF | TGTGCCAGCAATAGGGATACCAATTCACCCCTCCACTTT
TRBJ2-3 | once | TRBV10-3 | . | CAINQGRTDAQYF | TGTGCCATCAATCAGGGTCGGACAGATGCGCAGTATTTT
TRBJ1-1 | . | TRBV2 | . | CASSGRAENTEAFF | TGTGCCAGCAGTGGAAGGGCAGAGAACACTGAAGCTTTCTTT
TRBJ2-7 | few | TRBV5-6 | TRBD1 | CASSLIAGTGVEQYF | TGTGCCAGCAGCTTAATAGCCGGGACAGGGGTCGAGCAGTACTTC
TRBJ2-5 | few | TRBV5-1 | . | CASSARLETQYF | TGTGCCAGCAGCGCACGATTGGAGACCCAGTACTTC
TRBJ1-3 | . | TRBV20-1 | . | CSARQNSGNTIYF | TGCAGTGCTCGACAGAACTCTGGAAACACCATATATTTT
TRBJ1-2 | . | TRBV20-1 | . | CSARELVIGYTF | TGCAGTGCTAGAGAATTGGTGATTGGCTACACCTTC
TRBJ2-7 | few | TRBV2 | . | CASNLADLLYEQYF | TGTGCCAGCAACTTAGCGGACCTCCTCTACGAGCAGTACTTC
TRBJ2-1 | . | TRBV7-2 | TRBD2 | CASGLAGLNNEQFF | TGTGCCAGCGGCTTAGCGGGACTCAACAATGAGCAGTTCTTC
TRBJ2-2 | . | TRBV12-3/TRBV12-4 | . | CASGLEGSNGGELFF | TGTGCCAGCGGGTTGGAAGGGAGTAACGGCGGGGAGCTGTTTTTT
TRBJ2-1 | . | TRBV7-8 | . | CASSFRHEQFF | TGTGCCAGCAGCTTTCGACATGAGCAGTTCTTC
TRBJ1-4 | . | TRBV27 | . | CASSLSLDRMSDKKLFF | TGTGCCAGCAGTTTATCACTAGACAGGATGAGTGATAAAAAACTGTTTTTT
TRBJ2-5 | . | TRBV10-1 | TRBD2 | CASSESGGGAQETQYF | TGCGCCAGCAGTGAGTCTGGCGGGGGGGCCCAAGAGACCCAGTACTTC
TRBJ2-5 | many | TRBV20-1 | TRBD2 | CSVSGRAGEQYF | TGCAGTGTTAGCGGGAGGGCCGGGGAGCAGTACTTC
TRBJ1-4 | . | TRBV12-3/TRBV12-4 | TRBD1 | CASSRPGTGGGKLFF | TGTGCCAGCAGCCGCCCCGGGACAGGGGGCGGGAAACTGTTTTTT
TRBJ2-2 | . | TRBV12-3/TRBV12-4 | . | CASSPGTPRTGELFF | TGTGCCAGCAGTCCCGGGACCCCGCGGACCGGGGAGCTGTTTTTT
TRBJ1-5 | few | TRBV7-2 | . | CASSLVGDSNQPQHF | TGTGCCAGCAGCTTAGTAGGGGACAGCAATCAGCCCCAGCATTTT
TRBJ1-2 | . | TRBV9 | . | CASSVSRVGYTF | TGTGCCAGCAGCGTATCAAGGGTTGGCTACACCTTC
TRBJ1-1 | . | TRBV3-1 | . | CASSHQGSTEAFF | TGTGCCAGCAGCCATCAGGGGTCCACTGAAGCTTTCTTT
TRBJ2-1 | . | TRBV7-3 | . | CASSPKGSYNEQFF | TGTGCCAGCAGCCCAAAGGGGTCCTACAATGAGCAGTTCTTC
TRBJ2-1 | few | TRBV3-1 | . | CASSQDRHNEQFF | TGTGCCAGCAGCCAAGATCGGCACAATGAGCAGTTCTTC